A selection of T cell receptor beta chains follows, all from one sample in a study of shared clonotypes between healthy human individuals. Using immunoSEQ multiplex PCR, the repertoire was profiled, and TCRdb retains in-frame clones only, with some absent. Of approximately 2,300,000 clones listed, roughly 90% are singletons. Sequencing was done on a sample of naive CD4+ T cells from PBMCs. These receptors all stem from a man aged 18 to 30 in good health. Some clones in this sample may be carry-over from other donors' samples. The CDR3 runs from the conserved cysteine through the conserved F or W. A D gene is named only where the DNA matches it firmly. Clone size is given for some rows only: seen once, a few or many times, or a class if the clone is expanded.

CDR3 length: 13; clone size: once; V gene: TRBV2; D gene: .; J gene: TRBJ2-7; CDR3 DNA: TGTGCCAGCAGCCTCACCGCGCCATACGAGCAGTACTTC; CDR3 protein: CASSLTAPYEQYF
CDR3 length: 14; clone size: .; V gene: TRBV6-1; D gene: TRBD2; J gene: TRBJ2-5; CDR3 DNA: TGTGCCAGCAGTGATACGGGGGGCCAAGAGACCCAGTACTTC; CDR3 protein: CASSDTGGQETQYF
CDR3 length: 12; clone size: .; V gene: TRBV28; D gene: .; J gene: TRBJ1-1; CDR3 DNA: TGTGCCAGCAGTTTATACCGGTCTGAAGCTTTCTTT; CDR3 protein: CASSLYRSEAFF
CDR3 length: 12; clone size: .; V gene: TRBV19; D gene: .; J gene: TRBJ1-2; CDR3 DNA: TGTGCCAGTAGTGAGCGACAGGAGCTTTACACCTTC; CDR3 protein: CASSERQELYTF
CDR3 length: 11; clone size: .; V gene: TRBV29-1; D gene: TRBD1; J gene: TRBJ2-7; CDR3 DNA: TGCAGCGCCGGGACAGACTACGAGCAGTACTTC; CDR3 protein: CSAGTDYEQYF
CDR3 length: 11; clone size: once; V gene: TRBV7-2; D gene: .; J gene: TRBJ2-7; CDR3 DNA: TGTGCCTTAGGGGGGGCGGGCGAGCAGTACTTC; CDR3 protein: CALGGAGEQYF
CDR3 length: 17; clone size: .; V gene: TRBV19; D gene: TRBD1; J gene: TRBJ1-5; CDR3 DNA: TGTGCCAGTAGTTCCCGGGACAGGGGACGGAGCAATCAGCCCCAGCATTTT; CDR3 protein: CASSSRDRGRSNQPQHF
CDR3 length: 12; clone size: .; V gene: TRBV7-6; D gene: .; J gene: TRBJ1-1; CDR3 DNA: TGTGCCAGCAGCCCACCTGGAGATGAAGCTTTCTTT; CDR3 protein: CASSPPGDEAFF
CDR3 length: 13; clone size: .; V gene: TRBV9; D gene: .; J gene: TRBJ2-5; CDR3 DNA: TGTGCCAGCAGCGTAGATTTGGGAGAGACCCAGTACTTC; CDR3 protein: CASSVDLGETQYF
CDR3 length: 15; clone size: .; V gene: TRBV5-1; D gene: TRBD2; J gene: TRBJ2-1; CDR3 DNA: TGCGCCAGCAGTTTTACTAGCGGATCCTACAATGAGCAGTTCTTC; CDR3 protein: CASSFTSGSYNEQFF
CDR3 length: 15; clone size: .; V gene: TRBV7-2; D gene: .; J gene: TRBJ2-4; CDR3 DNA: TGTGCCAGCAGCTTAGACAGGGCGTACGAAAACATTCAGTACTTC; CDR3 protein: CASSLDRAYENIQYF
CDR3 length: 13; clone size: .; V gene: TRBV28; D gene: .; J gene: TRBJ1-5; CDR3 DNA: TGTGCCAGCAGTTTAGTAGGCAATCAGCCCCAGCATTTT; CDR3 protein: CASSLVGNQPQHF
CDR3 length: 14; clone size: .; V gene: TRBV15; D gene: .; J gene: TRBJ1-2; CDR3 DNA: TGTGCCACCAGCAGACCCGTCCGAGGCTATGGCTACACCTTC; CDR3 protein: CATSRPVRGYGYTF
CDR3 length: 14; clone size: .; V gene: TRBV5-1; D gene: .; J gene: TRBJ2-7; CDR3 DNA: TGCGCCAGCAGCTTGCGGACGGCTTACGGCGAGCAGTACTTC; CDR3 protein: CASSLRTAYGEQYF
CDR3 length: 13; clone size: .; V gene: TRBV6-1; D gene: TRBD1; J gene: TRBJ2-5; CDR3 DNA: TGTGCCAGCAGTGACAGGGGGATTGAGACCCAGTACTTC; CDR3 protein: CASSDRGIETQYF
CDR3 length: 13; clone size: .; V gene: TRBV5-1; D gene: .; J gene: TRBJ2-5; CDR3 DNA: TGCGCCAGCAGCTTGGTAGTCCAAGAGACCCAGTACTTC; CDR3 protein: CASSLVVQETQYF
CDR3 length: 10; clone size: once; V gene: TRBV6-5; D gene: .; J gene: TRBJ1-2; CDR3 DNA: TGTGCCAGCCCGACCTTCGGCTACACCTTC; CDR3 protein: CASPTFGYTF
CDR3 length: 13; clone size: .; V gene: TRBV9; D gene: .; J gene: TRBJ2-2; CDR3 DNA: TGTGCCAGCAGCGGGAGGGGCACCGGGGAGCTGTTTTTT; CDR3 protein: CASSGRGTGELFF
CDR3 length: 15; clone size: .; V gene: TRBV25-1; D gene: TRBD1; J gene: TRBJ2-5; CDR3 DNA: TGTGCCAGCAGCCGCCCGGGACAGCACCAAGAGACCCAGTACTTC; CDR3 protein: CASSRPGQHQETQYF
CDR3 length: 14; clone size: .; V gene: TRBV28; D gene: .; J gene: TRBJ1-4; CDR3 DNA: TGTGCCAGCATGGTAGGGGGGGCTAATGAAAAACTGTTTTTT; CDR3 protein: CASMVGGANEKLFF
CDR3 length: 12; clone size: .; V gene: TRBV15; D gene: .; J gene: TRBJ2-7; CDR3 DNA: TGTGCCACCAGCGTGGACTGGTACGAGCAGTACTTC; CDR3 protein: CATSVDWYEQYF
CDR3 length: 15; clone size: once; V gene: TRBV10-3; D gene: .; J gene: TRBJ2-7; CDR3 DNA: TGTGCCATCAGTGAGGATGTGGGGGGCCTGTCCGAGCAGTACTTC; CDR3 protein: CAISEDVGGLSEQYF
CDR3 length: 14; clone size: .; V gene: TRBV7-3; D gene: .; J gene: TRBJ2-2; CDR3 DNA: TGTGCCGCCCTCCCCGGGAAAGGAACCGGGGAGCTGTTTTTT; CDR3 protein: CAALPGKGTGELFF
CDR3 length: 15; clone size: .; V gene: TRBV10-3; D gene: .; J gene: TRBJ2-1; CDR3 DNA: TGTGCCATCAGTGACGGGATCTTACGGACCAATGAGCAGTTCTTC; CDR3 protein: CAISDGILRTNEQFF
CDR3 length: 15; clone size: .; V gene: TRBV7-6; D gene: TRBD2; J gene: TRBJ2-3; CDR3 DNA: TGTGCCAGCAGCTCCCCGGGACTAGCCGCAGATACGCAGTATTTT; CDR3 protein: CASSSPGLAADTQYF
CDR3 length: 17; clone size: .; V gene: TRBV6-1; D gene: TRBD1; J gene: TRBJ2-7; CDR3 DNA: TGTGCCAGCAGTGGGACGATGTCGGGCCAGGGGGCTTACGAGCAGTACTTC; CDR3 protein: CASSGTMSGQGAYEQYF
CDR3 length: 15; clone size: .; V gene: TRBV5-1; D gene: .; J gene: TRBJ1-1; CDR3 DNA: TGCGCCAGCAGCGCAAACCAGGGATCGGTCACTGAAGCTTTCTTT; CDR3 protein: CASSANQGSVTEAFF
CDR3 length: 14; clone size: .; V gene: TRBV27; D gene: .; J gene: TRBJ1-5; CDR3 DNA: TGTGCCAGCAGTTTATTTTCTGGCAATCAGCCCCAGCATTTT; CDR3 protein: CASSLFSGNQPQHF